The entry that follows covers one TCR beta chain sequence. Its antigen specificity is not known. Base qualities were left out, and no much larger clone turns up one base away. The CDR3 spans 14 residues, from the cysteine through the phenylalanine. The only DNA kept is the CDR3, 42 bases in frame from the first base. V is pared back by 0 bases and J by 7 bases, with 12 bases lying between the germline termini. Via the germline V gene, CDR1 is SGHDN and CDR2 FVKESK. The data belong to a study of radiotherapy plus CTLA-4 blockade in lung cancer (dated by TCRdb to 2017 to 2018). Regarding the research as a whole: Objective responses were observed in 18% of enrolled patients, and disease control was achieved in approximately 30%. What the work shows at the level of the full study, not this receptor alone: After treatment with radiotherapy and ipilimumab, TCR clones that originated in tumors expanded in peripheral blood. The strongest predictors of response, as reported, were early dynamic changes in blood T cell clones along with a rise in serum interferon-beta after radiation.

Preparation of the library involved the immunoSEQ multiplex PCR assay. The clones in this table, taken by TCRdb from immuneACCESS, are in-frame only. Not every clone is retained; where verified, under half of the shortfall comes from an unresolved V gene, and the cause of the rest is unknown. In all, the sample holds 50,000 or so clones, and more than 70% of those were seen once. The biggest ten clones account for under 9.5% of the sample. The study tested focal radiation therapy combined with CTLA-4 blockade (ipilimumab) in patients with chemo-refractory metastatic non-small-cell lung cancer. Sequencing was performed on peripheral blood, taken from a patient treated with radiotherapy plus ipilimumab. The rearranged chain carries TRBV14 and TRBJ1-2, and perhaps TRBD1 as D gene, on 5 matching bases. This TCR was recovered from a human donor with non-small cell lung cancer who had stable disease on radiotherapy plus ipilimumab. The CDR3 region: CASSQEAGRGGYTF. The bases read TGTGCCAGCAGCCAAGAAGCAGGGAGAGGTGGCTACACCTTC.